The T cell receptor beta chain described here comes from a study of cytomegalovirus exposure and HLA in healthy donors. Study at large: Counted in an early data release were 65 million to 100 million unique TCRs from HLA-typed donors.

This clone was detected only a few times. The antigen remains unidentified. The study ran its PCR with 60 Vbeta and 13 Jbeta primers. Only in-frame clones appear in the TCRdb table, and some are missing; sequencing was by immunoSEQ multiplex PCR. The sample lists under 200,000 clones; around three quarters were seen once. CDR1 and CDR2 (germline): SNHLY, FYNNEI. V dropped 7 bases and J dropped 4; count of bases not matched to a gene: 4. The CDR3 has 13 amino acids. Notes on the study in general: Donors were assumed by presence/absence analyses to have roughly uniform sequencing depth. The classifier was said to identify cytomegalovirus status with high specificity and sensitivity.

The V gene is TRBV2, the J gene TRBJ2-7; 10 bases are a match to TRBD1. This clonotype was sampled from a man aged 35 to 55 in good health and CMV-seronegative. Input material: PBMCs. CDR3 in amino acids: CASTRQGAYEQYF. The CDR3 DNA reads as TGTGCCAGCACGAGACAGGGGGCGTACGAGCAGTACTTC. The full variable domain, rest sourced from reference TRBV2 and TRBJ2-7, is EPEVTQTPSHQVTQMGQEVILRCVPISNHLYFYWYRQILGQKVEFLVSFYNNEISEKSEIFDDQFSVERPDGSNFTLKIRSTKLEDSAMYFCASTRQGAYEQYFGPGTRLTVT.